One T cell receptor beta chain is described in this entry. Its antigen is not yet known. Per-nucleotide qualities are absent, and no much larger clonotype sits a single base away. CDR1 and CDR2, per the germline V gene, are SGHTA and FQGNSA. V lost 2 bases and J lost 2 bases; the stretch between them is 16 bases long. The CDR3, from cysteine to phenylalanine, totals 16 residues. The CDR3 DNA has 48 bases and is translated from base 1. This sample is part of a study of blood T cells in healthy people across ages (dated by TCRdb to between 2014 and 2017). Describing the broader study: Template switching captured roughly one uniquely barcoded TCR beta cDNA molecule per two T cells in model experiments. Donors were grouped into four age groups: young (average approximately 15 years), middle-aged (roughly 40), aged (around 60) and long-lived (approximately 81). Using deep sequencing normalized with unique cDNA molecular identifiers, the study measured how TCR beta repertoire diversity changes with age. To avoid experimental bias, donors of different ages were randomly spread across the sequencing lanes. The study analyzed two additional independent replicas of 1 million unique cDNA reads from the same blood draw for two donors, one aged 18 to 29 and one aged 80 or older.

The donors were around 39 Caucasian individuals from Russia, aged roughly 6 to 100 years, who were systemically healthy. About 9.8 milliliters of peripheral blood were drawn from each donor into EDTA-treated Vacutainer tubes. Ficoll-Paque density-gradient centrifugation was used to isolate PBMCs, with at least 7 million per sample. Trizol reagent was used to extract total RNA from the PBMCs, yielding at least 6 micrograms per sample. Naive CD45RAhigh/CD27high T cell percentages were measured by flow cytometry on a PBMC aliquot from every donor. Libraries were made using 5' RACE. Sequencing instrument: Illumina HiSeq 2500. The second PCR ran for roughly 7 to 11 cycles and used a J-beta primer mix along with a sample-barcoded 5' primer. Each TCR beta cDNA molecule received a unique molecular identifier from a template-switch 5' adaptor carrying 12 random nucleotides. Each sample yielded at least 3 million CDR3-containing paired-end reads. All of the RNA was converted into first-strand cDNA using the Mint cDNA synthesis kit, with a TRBC-specific oligonucleotide serving as the primer. Following uracil-DNA glycosylase treatment, all cDNA underwent a first 18-cycle PCR with the universal primers M1SS and BC2_uni_R. From the authors' description of their analysis: For normalization, 1 million high-quality reads were randomly selected from each sample, with every read carrying a distinct molecular identifier. Reads sharing molecular identifiers were discarded rather than binned into consensus sequences. MiTCR, with a Q25 quality threshold and the strictest error-elimination algorithm, was used for CDR3 identification, clonotype clustering and error correction. A nonparametric unseen species model using Euler transformation provided a lower-bound estimate of total TCR beta diversity. TCRdb reprocessed the public reads (quality trimming at Q25 with fastp, clone calling with MiXCR) and kept in-frame beta chains. Rows with one shared CDR3 protein collapse into an entry with the most common genes and DNA. What appears here as the V and J calls and clone size reflects TCRdb's work, not the paper's. Within this sample are some 1.5 million distinct CDR3 sequences, with under 30% of them counted one time only. The biggest ten clones account for less than 9.5% of the sample.

Overall results and qualifications from the work: Donor CMV infection status was unknown, potentially confounding age-related changes in expanded clonotypes. Observed TCR beta diversity per million T cells fell roughly linearly with age, and a significant reduction was already apparent by age about 43. Since profiling was done on bulk unsorted PBMCs, naive and antigen-experienced compartments could not be conclusively compared. Compared with the aged group, the long-lived group had more naive CD4+ T cells, fewer expanded clones and increased TCR diversity, a pattern suggesting age selection. Estimates of total diversity based on one million sequenced T cells were regarded as lower bounds and as underestimates. A strong correlation was found between observed TCR beta diversity and the percentage of naive T cells measured by flow cytometry.

The sample consisted of blood. The chain couples TRBV7-2 to TRBJ2-7, with the D call perhaps TRBD1 or TRBD2, as 5 bases match in each case. The origin of this receptor is a woman aged 25 to 39 in good health. The DNA sequence is given as TGTGCCAGCAGCTTACGGGTGGGACCCAGCCCCTACGAGCAGTACTTC. Its amino acids are CASSLRVGPSPYEQYF.